One sample yielded the 29 T cell receptor beta chains listed below, sequenced in a study of T-cell reconstitution after alpha-beta-depleted transplantation in children. Library preparation (for TCRbeta) was performed with unique molecular identifiers. In TCRdb, the PCR reads were re-called with MiXCR into one record per CDR3 protein. The sample includes approximately 300,000 distinct CDR3 sequences, under 14% of them seen just once. The sample here was peripheral blood, taken 180 days after TCRalphabeta/CD19-depleted stem cell transplant. The receptors were sampled from a male patient between 2 and 10 years old who had a stem cell transplant for chronic granulomatous disease, so the T cells may come from the graft donor.

The sample holds many counts of this clonotype. This chain connects TRBV29-1 to TRBJ2-2; 11 bases are shared with TRBD2. V trimming: 7 bases; J trimming: 3 bases; junction bases outside the gene matches: 16. Germline V gives CDR1 SQVTM, CDR2 ANQGSEA. The CDR3 consists of 18 residues. In DNA form, the CDR3 reads TGCAGCGCCTTGAGTTGGGTAGCGGGAGGGCCCGACACCGGGGAGCTGTTTTTT. Residues: CSALSWVAGGPDTGELFF.

This clonotype was counted at least ten times. This rearrangement joins TRBV25-1 to TRBJ1-4, with D unclear. V lost 3 bases, J lost 4 bases, and 12 bases lay in between. CDR1 and CDR2 (germline): MGHDK, SYGVNS. The CDR3 has 15 amino acids. The CDR3 DNA is TGTGCCAGCAGTGATTCGGGCAGGAGTAATGAAAAACTGTTTTTT. This translates into CASSDSGRSNEKLFF. Complete variable domain (other parts from reference TRBV25-1 and TRBJ1-4): EADIYQTPRYLVIGTGKKITLECSQTMGHDKMYWYQQDPGMELHLIHYSYGVNSTEKGDLSSESTVSRIRTEHFPLTLESARPSHTSQYLCASSDSGRSNEKLFFGSGTQLSVL.

This clonotype showed up many times. V and J are TRBV7-2 and TRBJ1-1; D unresolved. V was cut by 4 bases and J by 0 bases, with 6 bases left in between. This CDR3 comprises 13 residues. CDR1 and CDR2 from the germline V gene are SGHTA and FQGNSA. The CDR3 is CASSSSLNTEAFF. Here the CDR3 DNA reads TGTGCCAGCAGCTCATCACTGAACACTGAAGCTTTCTTT. Together with reference TRBV7-2 and TRBJ1-1, the CDR3 gives the full variable domain: GAGVSQSPSNKVTEKGKDVELRCDPISGHTALYWYRQSLGQGLEFLIYFQGNSAPDKSGLPSDRFSAERTGGSVSTLTIQRTQQEDSAVYLCASSSSLNTEAFFGQGTRLTVV.

Only a few counts were recorded for this clonotype. This chain uses TRBV6-2 or TRBV6-3 with TRBJ2-2; D is possibly TRBD1 (6 bases). The germline gives CDR1 MNHEY, CDR2 SVGEGT. V gave up 7 bases and J gave up 3 bases, with 33 bases separating them. The CDR3 consists of 21 residues. This CDR3 reads CASTPVVKGLGGDLDTGELFF. The CDR3 bases are TGTGCCAGCACCCCGGTTGTAAAGGGCCTAGGGGGTGACCTAGACACCGGGGAGCTGTTTTTT.

This clonotype was found many times. The chain uses TRBV2 and TRBJ2-2; 9 positions agree with TRBD2. V was clipped by 5 bases and J by 1 base; unmatched bases: 5. Germline V gene sequence: CDR1 SNHLY, CDR2 FYNNEI. CDR3 length: 16 residues. CDR3 nucleotides: TGTGCCAGCAGTTCCCCTAGCGGGGAGAACACCGGGGAGCTGTTTTTT. Encoded protein: CASSSPSGENTGELFF.

V and J are TRBV7-2 and TRBJ1-1, with TRBD1 as a possible D gene (5 bases). Trimming removed 4 bases at V and 1 base at J, with 13 bases between. The CDR3 is 15 amino acids. Germline lookup yields CDR1 SGHTA and CDR2 FQGNSA. The CDR3 region is CASSSLTTGNTEAFF. The CDR3 bases are TGTGCCAGCAGCTCCCTCACCACAGGGAACACTGAAGCTTTCTTT.

Ten or more counts support this clonotype. This rearrangement joins TRBV5-1 to TRBJ2-1; 9 nucleotides match TRBD2. The trim removed 2 bases at V and 8 bases at J, leaving 8 bases unmatched. The CDR3 is 15 amino acids. Germline CDR1 reads SGHRS; CDR2 reads YFSETQ. The CDR3 reads CASSFPSGDTDEQFF. The CDR3 bases are TGCGCCAGCAGCTTCCCTAGCGGGGACACCGATGAGCAGTTCTTC.

As concerns this clonotype: This may stem from a read error, because a much larger clone lies one nucleotide away. The gene calls are TRBV4-2 and TRBJ2-5; 11 bases are shared with TRBD2. The length of the CDR3 is 19 residues. Germline assignment: CDR1 LGHNA and CDR2 YNFKEQ. V lost 0 bases and J lost 5; bases outside the gene matches: 14. CDR3 in amino acids: CASSQDWEGRLAGLETQYF. CDR3 nucleotide sequence: TGTGCCAGCAGCCAAGATTGGGAGGGGCGACTAGCGGGGTTGGAGACCCAGTACTTC.

The chain combines TRBV3-1 with TRBJ2-1, with 15 positions matching TRBD2. The CDR3 spans 17 residues. Germline loops: CDR1 LGHDT, CDR2 YNNKEL (reference sequence). Trimming cost V 1 base and J 7 bases; bases outside gene matches: 5. The CDR3 region has the DNA TGTGCCAGCAGCCAAGGGGGACTAGCGGGAGGAAGGAATGAGCAGTTCTTC. Translation: CASSQGGLAGGRNEQFF.

This clonotype came up many times. The chain has TRBV27 and TRBJ2-7; weak D call: TRBD2 (5 bases). Germline V gene lookup returns CDR1 MNHEY and CDR2 SMNVEV (reference sequence). V gave up 8 bases and J gave up 0 bases, with 17 bases separating them. The CDR3 has 15 residues. CDR3 protein: CASAHPSLYSYEQYF. DNA for the CDR3: TGTGCCAGCGCGCACCCTAGCCTTTACTCCTACGAGCAGTACTTC.

This clonotype was found many times. The J gene is TRBJ1-2, the V gene TRBV29-1; no firm D call. The CDR3 is 11 residues long. V was pared by 4 bases and J by 4 bases, with 7 bases between. Germline V gene data show CDR1 as SQVTM and CDR2 as ANQGSEA. CDR3 region: CSVVGSYGYTF. CDR3 DNA: TGCAGCGTTGTAGGGTCCTATGGCTACACCTTC.

This clonotype was recorded many times. CDR3 DNA: TGTGCCAGCAGTTCCCCGGCTAGCGGGAGTTTCAAGCAGTACTTC. Encoded protein: CASSSPASGSFKQYF. The gene calls are TRBV27 and TRBJ2-7; 10 bases fit TRBD2. V lost 4 bases, J lost 8 bases, and 11 bases stayed unmatched. This CDR3 contains 15 residues. Germline V gene lookup returns CDR1 MNHEY and CDR2 SMNVEV (reference sequence).

This clonotype was observed at least ten times. The V call is TRBV6-2 or TRBV6-3, the J call TRBJ1-1; maybe TRBD1 (5 bases). Germline CDR1 MNHEY, CDR2 SVGEGT. V was shortened by 4 bases and J by 4 bases, with 10 bases between the two germline ends. CDR3 length: 13 residues. CDR3 nucleotide sequence: TGTGCCAGCAGTTTCTTCGGGGGCACTGAAGCTTTCTTT. This sequence encodes CASSFFGGTEAFF.

This clonotype was detected ten times or more. V and J are TRBV24-1 and TRBJ2-5; a weak D match, TRBD1 (5 bases). The CDR3 has 13 amino acids. V lost 9 bases and J lost 2, with 12 bases in between. Germline V CDR1 and CDR2: KGHDR, SFDVKD. The DNA for the CDR3 is TGTGCCACCGGGGCAGGCAAGCAAGAGACCCAGTACTTC. This encodes CATGAGKQETQYF.

This chain links TRBV18 with TRBJ2-1; 12 bases line up with TRBD2. V was pared by 6 bases and J by 5 bases, with 8 bases of the junction left unmatched. The CDR3 length is 16 residues. Germline V gene lookup returns CDR1 KGHSH and CDR2 LQKENI. The CDR3 coding sequence is TGTGCCAGCTCGCAAACCCTAGCGGGGGGGCACAATGAGCAGTTCTTC. This translates into CASSQTLAGGHNEQFF.

The chain links TRBV3-1 to TRBJ2-5; D possibly corresponds to TRBD2 (6 bases). The CDR3 spans 13 residues. The V gene's germline CDR1 is LGHDT and CDR2 YNNKEL (reference sequence). Trimming stripped 7 bases from V and 5 bases from J, with 14 bases between. Here the CDR3 reads CASKRLAMETQYF. The CDR3 DNA reads TGTGCCAGCAAGCGGCTAGCGATGGAGACCCAGTACTTC.

This clonotype was detected ten times or more. The chain is built from TRBV24-1 and TRBJ2-5, with TRBD2 identical over 7 bases. CDR1 and CDR2 (germline): KGHDR, SFDVKD. V lost 3 bases to trimming and J lost 2 bases; unmatched junction nucleotides: 14. CDR3 length equals 18 residues. CDR3 sequence (DNA): TGTGCCACCAGTGATCCCCGGAGGGCAGGGAGGGGACAAGAGACCCAGTACTTC. This encodes CATSDPRRAGRGQETQYF.

In regard to this clonotype: This clone may be a read error of a much larger clone one base away. The rearrangement joins TRBV6-2 or TRBV6-3 to TRBJ1-3; D is ambiguous. The CDR3 runs to 14 residues. Per the germline V gene, CDR1 is MNHEY and CDR2 is SVGEGT. CDR3 nucleotide sequence: TGTGCCAGCAGTTGTCTTACCTCTAGAAACACCATATATTTT. It encodes CASSCLTSRNTIYF.

This clonotype was recorded at least ten times. The chain joins TRBV4-1 to TRBJ2-1, with no clear D. Germline-derived CDR1 and CDR2 are MGHRA and YSYEKL. The CDR3 extends over 14 amino acids. With 0 bases removed from V and 4 bases from J, the gap between germline ends came to 7 bases. The CDR3 nucleotides are TGCGCCAGCAGCCAAGATCGAAGTTACAATGAGCAGTTCTTC. It codes for CASSQDRSYNEQFF.

J is TRBJ2-1 and V is TRBV27, with D possibly matching TRBD1 (5 bases). V was pared by 6 bases and J by 0 bases, with 12 bases between. Germline V CDR1 and CDR2: MNHEY, SMNVEV (reference sequence). This CDR3 is built from 15 residues. The CDR3 sequence: CASSSGYRSYNEQFF. The CDR3 region has the DNA TGTGCCAGCAGCTCAGGGTACCGCTCCTACAATGAGCAGTTCTTC.

This clonotype was recorded a few times. The V call is TRBV11-2, the J call TRBJ2-7; 9 bases align to TRBD1. The CDR3 consists of 17 residues. After removal of 0 bases from V and 1 base from J, the junction contained 7 bases not matched to a gene. Per germline, CDR1 SGHAT and CDR2 FQNNGV. CDR3 protein: CASSLESMTGGSYEQYF. CDR3 nucleotides: TGTGCCAGCAGCTTAGAGTCTATGACAGGGGGATCCTACGAGCAGTACTTC. Variable domain in full (rest from reference TRBV11-2 and TRBJ2-7): EAGVAQSPRYKIIEKRQSVAFWCNPISGHATLYWYQQILGQGPKLLIQFQNNGVVDDSQLPKDRFSAERLKGVDSTLKIQPAKLEDSAVYLCASSLESMTGGSYEQYFGPGTRLTVT.

Many counts were recorded for this clonotype. This sequence joins TRBV28 and TRBJ2-7; the match to TRBD2 covers 10 bases. From germline, CDR1 is MDHEN and CDR2 SYDVKM. The ends lost 6 bases at V and 3 bases at J; junction bases unmatched: 8. This CDR3 has 15 residues. The CDR3 loop is CASSLELAGHYEQYF. The CDR3 bases are TGTGCCAGCAGCCTCGAACTAGCGGGACACTACGAGCAGTACTTC.

Concerning this clonotype: A read error is possible here, since a much larger clone lies one base away. The V and J genes are TRBV12-3 or TRBV12-4 and TRBJ2-1; TRBD2 agrees at 8 bases. CDR3 size: 16 residues. J lost 2 bases, V lost 1 base, and 4 bases had no gene match. CDR3 sequence (DNA): TGTGCCAGCAGTTTAGGCGGGAGGTGTGCCTACAATGAGCAGTTCTTC. Its protein product is CASSLGGRCAYNEQFF.

The chain combines TRBV6-1 with TRBJ2-1, with D uncertain. Germline V gene lookup returns CDR1 MNHNS and CDR2 SASEGT. The CDR3 length is 16 residues. Trimming removed 7 bases at V and 0 bases at J, with 16 bases between. For the CDR3, the DNA is TGTGCCAGCAAAAAGGGTCGGATGAGCTCCTACAATGAGCAGTTCTTC. It specifies CASKKGRMSSYNEQFF.

Points on this clonotype: A read error may be the cause here, since a much bigger clone is one base away. In DNA, the CDR3 is TGTGCCAGCAGCCTCACGAACGGCACAGATACGCAGTATTTT. It is translated as CASSLTNGTDTQYF. The chain couples TRBV5-6 to TRBJ2-3; D is uncertain. V was pared by 4 bases and J by 1 base, with 10 bases between. Germline loops: CDR1 SGHDT, CDR2 YYEEEE. The CDR3 has 14 residues.

This clonotype was counted ten times or more. The V and J genes are TRBV7-2 and TRBJ2-3; TRBD2 aligns across 15 bases. The J segment lost 3 bases and the V segment lost 5 bases, leaving 3 bases of the junction unmatched. This CDR3 comprises 16 residues. Germline assignment: CDR1 SGHTA and CDR2 FQGNSA. CDR3 DNA sequence: TGTGCCAGCAGCCCCGGACTAGCGGGAGGGACAGATACGCAGTATTTT. This codes for CASSPGLAGGTDTQYF. Full variable domain (remainder filled in from reference TRBV7-2 and TRBJ2-3): GAGVSQSPSNKVTEKGKDVELRCDPISGHTALYWYRQSLGQGLEFLIYFQGNSAPDKSGLPSDRFSAERTGGSVSTLTIQRTQQEDSAVYLCASSPGLAGGTDTQYFGPGTRLTVL.

This clonotype was found many times. The J gene is TRBJ1-1, the V gene TRBV29-1; D gene unclear. Germline V gives CDR1 SQVTM, CDR2 ANQGSEA. The CDR3 is 13 residues long. V was clipped by 3 bases and J by 2 bases, with 10 bases between them. Written as DNA, the CDR3 is TGCAGCGTTGAGGAGAGATCCAACACTGAAGCTTTCTTT. This gives the protein CSVEERSNTEAFF.

In the case of this clonotype: A much larger clone differs from this one at a single base, so this may be a read error. The chain joins TRBV5-1 to TRBJ2-3; TRBD1 matches at 8 bases. V lost 5 bases and J lost 2; bases outside the gene matches: 7. The CDR3 consists of 15 residues. Germline V gene data show CDR1 as SGHRS and CDR2 as YFSETQ. The CDR3 spells CASRPTDRVTDTQYF. CDR3 nucleotides: TGCGCCAGCAGACCAACGGACAGGGTCACAGATACGCAGTATTTT. Looking up the rest from reference TRBV5-1 and TRBJ2-3 gives the full variable domain: KAGVTQTPRYLIKTRGQQVTLSCSPISGHRSVSWYQQTPGQGLQFLFEYFSETQRNKGNFPGRFSGRQFSNSRSEMNVSTLELGDSALYLCASRPTDRVTDTQYFGPGTRLTVL.

This clonotype has ten or more counts. V gene TRBV29-1 combines with J gene TRBJ1-2; 9 bases agree with TRBD1. Trimming cost V 7 bases and J 7 bases; bases outside gene matches: 7. The CDR3 sequence is 12 residues long. Germline V gives CDR1 SQVTM, CDR2 ANQGSEA. CDR3 in amino acids: CSAHQTGGGYTF. The CDR3 DNA sequence: TGCAGCGCCCACCAGACAGGGGGTGGCTACACCTTC.